These T cell receptor beta chains were read from a single sample in a study of tumor-infiltrating lymphocytes in primary liver carcinoma. TCRdb fed the multiplex PCR reads into MiXCR, producing one record per CDR3 protein. The sample carries hundreds of thousands of distinct CDR3 sequences, more than 55% recorded once. Source material: peripheral blood. These receptors were taken from a man aged 40-50 years with primary liver carcinoma and hepatitis B virus infection. Both conserved end residues are part of each CDR3. A D gene is named only where the DNA matches it firmly. Only part of the rows carry a size: once, few, many, or a class if the clone is expanded.

v_gene	abundance	d_gene	j_gene	CDR3aa	CDR3nt
TRBV29-1	many	TRBD1	TRBJ1-1	CSARDRAGGNTEAFF	TGCAGCGCCCGGGACAGGGCAGGAGGGAACACTGAAGCTTTCTTT
TRBV5-1	many	-	TRBJ2-1	CASSLPGLYYNEQFF	TGCGCCAGCAGCTTACCGGGACTCTACTACAATGAGCAGTTCTTC
TRBV4-2	-	TRBD2	TRBJ2-5	CASSQEALTSGRTGGQETQYF	TGTGCCAGCAGCCAAGAGGCCCTGACTAGCGGGAGGACTGGCGGGCAAGAGACCCAGTACTTC
TRBV7-6	-	-	TRBJ1-5	CASSLGLRDANQPQHF	TGTGCCAGCAGCTTAGGTCTCAGGGATGCGAATCAGCCCCAGCATTTT
TRBV5-1	once	-	TRBJ2-1	CASSPSIPNNEQFF	TGCGCCAGCAGCCCCTCCATTCCAAATAATGAGCAGTTCTTC
TRBV6-5	-	TRBD2	TRBJ2-5	CAISYAGTTREAQYF	TGTGCCATCAGTTACGCCGGGACTACCAGAGAGGCCCAGTACTTC
TRBV5-4	-	-	TRBJ2-5	CVSSLRKKQETQYF	TGTGTCAGCAGCCTCCGGAAGAAGCAAGAGACCCAGTACTTC
TRBV13	-	-	TRBJ1-1	CSISLERGTEAFF	TGTTCCATCAGCTTAGAGCGGGGAACTGAAGCTTTCTTT
TRBV5-4	-	-	TRBJ1-1	CVSSPTGSHTEAFF	TGTGTCAGCAGCCCCACAGGGTCTCACACTGAAGCTTTCTTT
TRBV5-4	few	TRBD2	TRBJ2-5	CASSGTSGTPETQYF	TGTGCCAGCAGTGGGACTAGCGGGACCCCAGAGACCCAGTACTTC
TRBV5-1	-	TRBD2	TRBJ2-4	CASSLELGRGVAKNIQHF	TGCGCCAGCAGCTTGGAATTAGGACGGGGGGTAGCCAAAAACATTCAGCACTTC
TRBV6-2/TRBV6-3	-	TRBD2	TRBJ2-5	CAGSYGRTQETQYF	TGTGCCGGCAGTTACGGGAGGACACAGGAGACCCAGTACTTC
TRBV14	once	-	TRBJ2-7	CASSWGPLSYEQYF	TGTGCCAGCAGTTGGGGGCCACTCTCCTACGAGCAGTACTTC
TRBV18	-	-	TRBJ2-2	CASSLGTANTGELFF	TGTGCCAGCTCACTCGGGACGGCGAACACCGGGGAGCTGTTTTTT
TRBV6-2/TRBV6-3	many	TRBD2	TRBJ2-4	CASSYPSSGIAKNIQYF	TGTGCCAGCAGTTACCCTTCTAGCGGGATAGCCAAAAACATTCAGTACTTC
TRBV28	-	-	TRBJ1-2	CASSLWAASNYGYTF	TGTGCCAGCAGTTTATGGGCAGCTTCTAACTATGGCTACACCTTC
TRBV10-3	few	-	TRBJ2-7	CAISDRDSYEQYF	TGTGCCATCAGTGATAGGGATTCCTACGAGCAGTACTTC
TRBV28	-	TRBD2	TRBJ2-2	CASSLTGGRAAGELFF	TGTGCCAGCAGTTTAACTGGCGGGAGGGCCGCCGGGGAGCTGTTTTTT
TRBV5-1	once	TRBD2	TRBJ2-1	CASSRQGLAGSNEQFF	TGCGCCAGCAGCAGACAGGGACTAGCGGGATCGAATGAGCAGTTCTTC
TRBV10-3	once	-	TRBJ2-1	CVTGGASTYNEQFF	TGTGTCACAGGGGGGGCTAGCACCTACAATGAGCAGTTCTTC
TRBV4-1	many	-	TRBJ1-1	CASSLLGLGNTEAFF	TGCGCCAGCAGCCTTCTCGGTTTGGGGAACACTGAAGCTTTCTTT
TRBV6-7	-	-	TRBJ1-6	CASSFVIGDLLREYNSSLHF	TGTGCCAGCAGTTTCGTGATAGGGGATTTACTTAGGGAGTATAATTCATCCCTCCACTTT
TRBV5-1	-	-	TRBJ1-5	CASSPLSLSTDTQHF	TGCGCCAGCAGCCCCCTTAGCCTGAGCACAGATACGCAGCATTTT
TRBV14	-	TRBD1	TRBJ2-1	CANSLRTGGGEQFF	TGTGCCAACAGCCTCAGGACAGGGGGCGGCGAGCAGTTCTTC
TRBV11-2	-	-	TRBJ1-1	CASSLGGGGGSNTEACF	TGTGCCAGCAGCTTAGGTGGGGGTGGGGGATCGAACACTGAAGCTTGCTTT
TRBV25-1	-	TRBD2	TRBJ2-5	CASSESGGGWETQYF	TGTGCCAGCAGTGAATCGGGCGGGGGGTGGGAGACCCAGTACTTC
TRBV11-3	few	-	TRBJ2-7	CASSFKSSPTEQYF	TGTGCCAGCAGCTTTAAGTCTTCCCCCACCGAGCAGTACTTC
TRBV29-1	many	-	TRBJ2-2	CSVVPGPGELFF	TGCAGCGTTGTACCAGGGCCCGGGGAGCTGTTTTTT
TRBV5-1	few	TRBD2	TRBJ2-3	CASSGGLAAASTDTQYF	TGCGCCAGCAGCGGAGGACTAGCCGCCGCTAGCACAGATACGCAGTATTTT
TRBV12-3/TRBV12-4	-	TRBD1	TRBJ1-1	CTSSSGTGVTEAFF	TGTACCAGCAGTTCCGGGACAGGGGTCACTGAAGCCTTCTTT
TRBV5-1	-	-	TRBJ2-5	CASSLTHQETQYF	TGCGCCAGCAGCTTGACACACCAAGAGACCCAGTACTTC
TRBV29-1	many	-	TRBJ1-1	CSVGWDTLENTEAFF	TGCAGCGTTGGGTGGGACACCTTGGAGAACACTGAAGCTTTCTTT
TRBV29-1	many	-	TRBJ2-7	CSVGSAYEQYF	TGCAGCGTTGGCTCCGCCTACGAGCAGTACTTC
TRBV28	few	TRBD2	TRBJ2-7	CASSFSGTNYEQYF	TGTGCCAGCAGTTTCAGCGGGACTAACTACGAGCAGTACTTC
TRBV5-6	-	TRBD1	TRBJ2-5	CASSKGQGETQYF	TGTGCCAGCAGCAAGGGACAGGGAGAGACCCAGTACTTC
TRBV5-4	-	TRBD2	TRBJ2-1	CASRVAGGSYNEQFF	TGTGCCAGCAGAGTCGCGGGCGGGAGCTACAATGAGCAGTTCTTC
TRBV6-2/TRBV6-3	many	-	TRBJ2-7	CASSYPPIGQYF	TGTGCCAGCAGTTACCCCCCCATCGGGCAGTACTTC
TRBV11-2	once	-	TRBJ2-2	CASSALRTRELSF	TGTGCCAGCAGCGCACTCAGGACCAGGGAGTTGTCTTTT
TRBV29-1	-	TRBD1	TRBJ2-3	CSVNGTGPDTQYF	TGCAGCGTTAACGGGACAGGGCCAGATACACAGTATTTT